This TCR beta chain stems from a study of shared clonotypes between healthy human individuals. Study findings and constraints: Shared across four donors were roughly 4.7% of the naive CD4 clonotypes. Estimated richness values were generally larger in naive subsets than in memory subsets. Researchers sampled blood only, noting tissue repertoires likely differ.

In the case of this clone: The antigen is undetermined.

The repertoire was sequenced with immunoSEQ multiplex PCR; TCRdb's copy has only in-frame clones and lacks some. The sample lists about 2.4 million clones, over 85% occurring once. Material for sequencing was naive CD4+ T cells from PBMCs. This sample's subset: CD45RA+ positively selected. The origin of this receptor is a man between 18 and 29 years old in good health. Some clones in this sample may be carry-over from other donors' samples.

CDR3 in amino acids: CAISENRVQYNEQFF. The CDR3 DNA reads as TGTGCCATCAGTGAAAACAGGGTCCAATACAATGAGCAGTTCTTC. The genes are TRBV10-3 and TRBJ2-1; D perhaps matches TRBD1 (6 bases). Germline CDR1 is ENHRY and CDR2 is SYGVKD. V lost 3 bases to trimming and J lost 4 bases, with 13 bases between them. The CDR3 has 15 residues.